A single sample gave rise to the 8 T cell receptor beta chains below, sequenced in a study of neurological immune-mediated disorders. TCRdb used MiXCR to reprocess the 5' RACE reads, holding one entry per CDR3 protein. In the table there are some 49,000 distinct CDR3 sequences, about 9% of which are singletons. Described time point: longitudinal time-point 1 (baseline). Sequencing was carried out using PBMCs. The receptor source for this set is a middle-aged woman in good health.

Remarks on this clonotype: One junction end disagrees with the germline gene, perhaps due to a read error. V and J are TRBV7-2 and TRBJ2-4; the match to TRBD2 covers 10 bases. There are 17 residues in the CDR3. Germline assignment: CDR1 SGHTA and CDR2 FQGNSA. The CDR3 sequence is CASTLDGLAGAKNIQDF. Here the CDR3 DNA reads TGTGCCAGCACCTTAGACGGGCTAGCGGGAGCCAAAAACATTCAGGACTTC.

Ten or more counts support this clonotype. The chain uses TRBV9 and TRBJ1-5, with no clear D. Trimming took 4 bases from V and 6 from J, leaving 14 bases between them. The germline gives CDR1 SGDLS, CDR2 YYNGEE. This CDR3 has 14 amino acids. The chain's CDR3 is CASSPGEGLQPQHF. In DNA form, the CDR3 reads TGTGCCAGCAGCCCAGGTGAAGGGCTTCAGCCCCAGCATTTT.

As for this clonotype: With a much larger clone just one base away, this may be a read error. The V gene is TRBV29-1, the J gene TRBJ2-2; D unresolved. CDR3 size: 13 residues. Germline V gene sequence: CDR1 SQVTM, CDR2 ANQGSEA. With 7 bases removed from V and 0 bases from J, the gap between germline ends came to 9 bases. The CDR3, as DNA: TGCAGCGCCGGGCTATCGAACACCGGGGAGCTGTTTTTT. It specifies CSAGLSNTGELFF.

This clonotype appeared a few times. CDR3 bases: TGTGCCAGCAGCTTAAACGCGGGGGACTATGGCTACACCTTC. Protein: CASSLNAGDYGYTF. V usage is TRBV7-3 and J usage is TRBJ1-2, with a tentative D call TRBD1 (5 bases). The germline V and J ends were trimmed by 1 base and 3 bases, with 9 bases remaining between them. CDR3 length equals 14 residues. CDR1 is SGHTA, CDR2 FQGTGA, per germline. Looking up the rest from reference TRBV7-3 and TRBJ1-2 gives the full variable domain: GAGVSQTPSNKVTEKGKYVELRCDPISGHTALYWYRQSLGQGPEFLIYFQGTGAADDSGLPNDRFFAVRPEGSVSTLKIQRTERGDSAVYLCASSLNAGDYGYTFGSGTRLTVV.

This clonotype was found many times. The chain combines TRBV7-2 with TRBJ1-5; perhaps TRBD1 as D (6 bases). CDR3 length: 13 residues. V lost 3 bases, J lost 7 bases, and 10 bases lay in between. Per the germline V gene, CDR1 is SGHTA and CDR2 is FQGNSA. Written as DNA, the CDR3 is TGTGCCAGCAGCTTCGCAGGGGCGCAGCCCCAGCATTTT. It yields the protein CASSFAGAQPQHF.

The sample holds many counts of this clonotype. The genes are TRBV7-9 and TRBJ2-3; no firm D call. The germline V and J ends were trimmed by 1 base and 4 bases, with 6 bases remaining between them. Germline lookup yields CDR1 SEHNR and CDR2 FQNEAQ (reference sequence). There are 13 residues in the CDR3. CDR3 in amino acids: CASSLDGADTQYF. The DNA of the CDR3 is TGTGCCAGCAGCTTAGACGGTGCAGATACGCAGTATTTT.

Concerning this clonotype itself: A much larger clone lies a single base off, so this may be a read error. The chain carries TRBV24-1 and TRBJ2-3; D remains ambiguous. The CDR3 has 13 amino acids. Germline V gene sequence: CDR1 KGHDR, CDR2 SFDVKD. With 10 bases removed from V and 2 bases from J, the gap between germline ends came to 12 bases. CDR3 DNA sequence: TGTGCCACGTCGTACTTTTTCACAGATACGCAGTATTTT. This sequence encodes CATSYFFTDTQYF.

Regarding this clonotype: A much larger clone lies one base from this, so it may be a read error. The genes are TRBV7-7 and TRBJ2-3; TRBD1 matches at 9 bases. Germline-derived CDR1 and CDR2 are SSHAT and FNYEAQ (reference sequence). Trimming took 7 bases from V and 0 from J; bases not matched to a gene: 5. CDR3 length equals 15 residues. CDR3 loop: CASNRDRGSTDTQYF. The CDR3 DNA is TGTGCCAGCAACCGCGACAGGGGGAGCACAGATACGCAGTATTTT.